This T cell receptor beta chain originates from a study of OX40 agonist ivuxolimab in advanced cancers. Study-wide findings and caveats: Relative to CD4+, CD8+ T cells held more expanded clones on average. At doses 0.1 to 3.0 mg/kg, CD4+ and CD8+ clones expanded. Undetermined was the antigen specificity of the expanded peripheral T cells.

Patients with autoimmune history or systemic immunosuppression were excluded. On this clone: Its antigen is currently unknown.

The repertoire was sequenced with immunoSEQ multiplex PCR; TCRdb's copy has only in-frame clones and lacks some. The top ten hold about 0.3% of the sample, which has over 85,000 clones, approximately 89% seen once. Germline V gene data show CDR1 as LNHDA and CDR2 as SQIVND (reference sequence). V was clipped by 1 base and J by 8 bases, with 12 bases between them. This CDR3 has 14 amino acids. Sequencing used CD4+ or CD8+ T cells sorted from blood, obtained in a trial of the OX40 agonist ivuxolimab. The receptor comes from an adult with an advanced solid tumor such as melanoma, head and neck, liver or kidney cancer. The V call is TRBV19, the J call TRBJ2-1; D is ambiguous. CDR3 in amino acids: CASSIGLGNYEQFF. Written as DNA, the CDR3 is TGTGCCAGTAGTATAGGACTCGGTAACTATGAGCAGTTCTTC.